This TCR beta chain was captured by sequencing in a study of early T cells in non-severe SARS-CoV-2 infection. The CDR3 has 16 residues. V lost 5 bases to trimming and J lost 0 bases, with 14 bases between them. Germline values: CDR1 MDHEN, CDR2 SYDVKM. This clonotype was seen a few times. Individual cDNA molecules received unique molecular identifiers. TCRdb independently ran MiXCR on the 5' RACE reads; one entry per CDR3 protein. The data show tens of thousands of distinct CDR3 sequences, under 8% seen once. The chain recombines TRBV28 with TRBJ1-5; the D gene is possibly TRBD1 (6 bases). This specimen consisted of whole blood, obtained at baseline. The source is an adult who was a healthcare worker with PCR-confirmed SARS-CoV-2 infection or an uninfected control (not recorded which). CDR3 bases: TGTGCCAGCAGTCCGTGGACAGCGTATAGCAATCAGCCCCAGCATTTT. Protein: CASSPWTAYSNQPQHF.